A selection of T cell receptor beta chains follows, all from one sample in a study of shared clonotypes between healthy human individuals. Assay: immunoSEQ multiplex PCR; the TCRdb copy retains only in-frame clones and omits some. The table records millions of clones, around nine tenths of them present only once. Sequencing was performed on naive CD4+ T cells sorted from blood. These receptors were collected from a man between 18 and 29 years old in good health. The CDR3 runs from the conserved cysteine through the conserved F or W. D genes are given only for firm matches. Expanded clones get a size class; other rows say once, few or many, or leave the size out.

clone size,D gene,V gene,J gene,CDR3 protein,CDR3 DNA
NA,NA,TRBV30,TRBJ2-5,CAWSPGLQETQYF,TGTGCCTGGAGTCCGGGGCTCCAAGAGACCCAGTACTTC
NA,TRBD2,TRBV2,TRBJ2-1,CASVAGGGTKNEQFF,TGTGCCAGCGTAGCGGGAGGGGGTACTAAGAATGAGCAGTTCTTC
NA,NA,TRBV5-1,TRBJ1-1,CASRYTVNGPEAFF,TGCGCCAGCAGATACACAGTAAATGGCCCTGAAGCTTTCTTT
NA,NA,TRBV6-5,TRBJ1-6,CASSLTGIDSPLHF,TGTGCCAGCAGCCTTACAGGGATAGATTCACCCCTCCACTTT
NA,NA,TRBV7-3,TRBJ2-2,CASSFVSGELFF,TGTGCCAGCAGCTTTGTGTCAGGGGAGCTGTTTTTT
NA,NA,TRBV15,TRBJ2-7,CATSREQYYEQYF,TGTGCCACCAGCAGAGAGCAATACTACGAGCAGTACTTC
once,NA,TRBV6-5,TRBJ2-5,CASRGQLGETQYF,TGTGCCAGCAGAGGACAGCTCGGGGAGACCCAGTACTTC
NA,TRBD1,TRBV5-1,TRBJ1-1,CASSSGTGPNTEAFF,TGCGCCAGCAGCTCCGGGACAGGTCCGAACACTGAAGCTTTCTTT
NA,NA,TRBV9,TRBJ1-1,CASSVGGWSAEAFF,TGTGCCAGCAGCGTCGGGGGGTGGTCGGCTGAAGCTTTCTTT
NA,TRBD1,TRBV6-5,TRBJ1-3,CASSSHRGSGGNTIYF,TGTGCCAGCAGTTCCCACAGGGGCTCAGGTGGAAACACCATATATTTT
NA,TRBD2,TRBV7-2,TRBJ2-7,CASRFTSGEFYEQYF,TGTGCCAGCAGATTCACTAGCGGAGAATTCTACGAGCAGTACTTC
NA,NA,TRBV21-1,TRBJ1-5,CASSPRPPYSNQPQHF,TGTGCCAGCAGCCCGAGACCGCCGTATAGCAATCAGCCCCAGCATTTT
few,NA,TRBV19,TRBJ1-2,CASSLDTYGYTF,TGTGCCAGTAGTCTCGACACCTATGGCTACACCTTC
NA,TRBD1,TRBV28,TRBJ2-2,CASTPSGGPTGELFF,TGTGCCAGCACTCCATCAGGGGGCCCCACCGGGGAGCTGTTTTTT
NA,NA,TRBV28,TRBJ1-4,CASSFPQSTNEKLFF,TGTGCCAGCAGTTTCCCCCAATCAACTAATGAAAAACTGTTTTTT
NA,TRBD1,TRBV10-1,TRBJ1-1,CASRNWDREDAEAFF,TGCGCCAGCAGAAACTGGGACAGGGAGGACGCTGAAGCTTTCTTT
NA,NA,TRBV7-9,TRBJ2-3,CASSPGGGRTDTQYF,TGTGCCAGCAGCCCTGGAGGGGGGCGCACAGATACGCAGTATTTT
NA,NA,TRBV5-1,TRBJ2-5,CASSLERGGETQYF,TGCGCCAGCAGCTTGGAGAGGGGCGGTGAGACCCAGTACTTC
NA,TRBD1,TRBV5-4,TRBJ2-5,CASSTGTGGQETQYF,TGTGCCAGCAGCACGGGGACAGGCGGGCAAGAGACCCAGTACTTC
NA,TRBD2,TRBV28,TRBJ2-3,CASSLTSGVADTQYF,TGTGCCAGCAGTCTGACTAGCGGGGTCGCAGATACGCAGTATTTT
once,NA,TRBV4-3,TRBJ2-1,CASSQGSSSYNEQFF,TGCGCCAGCAGCCAGGGTAGCTCGTCCTACAATGAGCAGTTCTTC
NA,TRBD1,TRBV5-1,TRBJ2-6,CASSLGRGPGANVLTF,TGCGCCAGCAGCTTGGGCAGGGGGCCGGGGGCCAACGTCCTGACTTTC
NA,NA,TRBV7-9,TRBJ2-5,CASSLGQQETQYF,TGTGCCAGCAGCTTAGGACAGCAAGAGACCCAGTACTTC
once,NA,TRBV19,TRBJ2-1,CASSIWYEQFF,TGTGCCAGTAGTATATGGTATGAGCAGTTCTTC
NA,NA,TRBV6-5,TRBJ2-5,CASSLPGQETQYF,TGTGCCAGCAGCCTGCCGGGACAAGAGACCCAGTACTTC
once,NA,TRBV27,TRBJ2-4,CASSPLDRRALNIQYF,TGTGCCAGCAGTCCCTTGGACAGACGGGCCTTAAACATTCAGTACTTC
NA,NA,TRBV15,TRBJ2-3,CATSRVGAGREDTQYF,TGTGCCACCAGCAGAGTTGGGGCGGGGAGAGAGGATACGCAGTATTTT
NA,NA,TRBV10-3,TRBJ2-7,CAIRTGPEQYF,TGTGCCATCAGGACGGGCCCAGAGCAGTACTTC
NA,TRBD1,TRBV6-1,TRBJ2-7,CASSAPTGGNEQYF,TGTGCCAGCAGTGCCCCGACAGGGGGCAACGAGCAGTACTTC
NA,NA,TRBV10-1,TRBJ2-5,CASSAGGETQYF,TGCGCCAGCAGTGCAGGAGGGGAGACCCAGTACTTC
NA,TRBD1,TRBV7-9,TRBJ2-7,CASSFPGQGSEQYF,TGTGCCAGCAGCTTCCCGGGACAGGGTTCCGAGCAGTACTTC
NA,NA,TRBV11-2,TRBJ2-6,CASSITDSGANVLTF,TGTGCCAGCAGCATTACAGACTCTGGGGCCAACGTCCTGACTTTC
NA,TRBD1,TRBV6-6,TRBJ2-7,CASSHGQGTYEQYF,TGTGCCAGCAGTCATGGACAGGGCACCTACGAGCAGTACTTC
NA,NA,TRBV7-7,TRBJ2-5,CASSFSRQETQYF,TGTGCTAGCAGCTTCTCTAGGCAAGAGACCCAGTACTTC
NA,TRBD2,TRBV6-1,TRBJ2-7,CASSEAASGGSYYEQYF,TGTGCCAGCAGTGAAGCTGCTAGCGGGGGGTCCTACTACGAGCAGTACTTC
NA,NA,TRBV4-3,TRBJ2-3,CASSQDTGRNPPPDTQYF,TGCGCCAGCAGCCAAGATACGGGTAGAAACCCCCCCCCAGATACGCAGTATTTT
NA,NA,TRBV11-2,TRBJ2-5,CASSFGPTAETQYF,TGTGCCAGCAGCTTCGGACCTACCGCAGAGACCCAGTACTTC
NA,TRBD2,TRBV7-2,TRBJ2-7,CASSPTKRGLSYEQYF,TGTGCCAGCAGCCCGACTAAGCGGGGGCTCTCCTACGAGCAGTACTTC
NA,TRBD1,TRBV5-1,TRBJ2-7,CASSAGQAPYEQYF,TGCGCCAGCAGCGCGGGACAGGCGCCCTACGAGCAGTACTTC
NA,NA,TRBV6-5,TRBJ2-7,CASSSLKGTQGDEQYF,TGTGCCAGCAGTTCGTTGAAGGGGACCCAGGGAGACGAGCAGTACTTC
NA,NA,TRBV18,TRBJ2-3,CASSPLEYDTQYF,TGTGCCAGCTCACCATTGGAGTACGATACGCAGTATTTT
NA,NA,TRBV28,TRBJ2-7,CASRLQGLSYEQYF,TGTGCCAGCAGACTACAGGGACTCTCCTACGAGCAGTACTTC
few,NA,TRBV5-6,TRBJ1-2,CASSPVQGNYGYTF,TGTGCCAGCAGCCCTGTACAGGGTAACTATGGCTACACCTTC
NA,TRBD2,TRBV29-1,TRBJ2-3,CSVERLSGGGDTQYF,TGCAGCGTTGAACGGTTATCGGGAGGGGGGGATACGCAGTATTTT
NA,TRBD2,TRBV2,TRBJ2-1,CASSANLDSGRAQLIAYNEQFF,TGTGCCAGCAGTGCCAATCTAGATAGCGGGAGGGCCCAGTTAATCGCCTACAATGAGCAGTTCTTC
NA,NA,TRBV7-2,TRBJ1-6,CASSSRASPLHF,TGTGCCAGCAGCTCCCGGGCCTCACCCCTCCACTTT
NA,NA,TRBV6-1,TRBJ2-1,CASSEYHDSYNEQFF,TGTGCCAGCAGTGAGTACCACGACAGTTACAATGAGCAGTTCTTC
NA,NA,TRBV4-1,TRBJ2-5,CASSQVTDPLETQYF,TGCGCCAGCAGCCAAGTAACTGATCCCCTGGAGACCCAGTACTTC
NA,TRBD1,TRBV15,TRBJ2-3,CATSSNRGQGIHTQYF,TGTGCCACCAGCTCTAATAGGGGACAGGGGATTCATACGCAGTATTTT
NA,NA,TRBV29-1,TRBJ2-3,CSVGGRIRPDTQYF,TGCAGCGTTGGAGGCAGAATTCGACCAGATACGCAGTATTTT
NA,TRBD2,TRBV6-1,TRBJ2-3,CASSAYATSFGSDTQYF,TGTGCCAGCAGTGCCTATGCGACTAGCTTTGGATCAGATACGCAGTATTTT
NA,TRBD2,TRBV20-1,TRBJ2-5,CSAGGGTQYF,TGCAGTGCTGGGGGGGGGACCCAGTACTTC
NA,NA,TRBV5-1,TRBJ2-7,CASSPDSSYEQYF,TGCGCCAGCAGCCCAGACAGCTCCTACGAGCAGTACTTC
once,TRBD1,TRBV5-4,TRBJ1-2,CASSPPTGNGYTF,TGTGCCAGCAGCCCCCCGACAGGGAACGGCTACACCTTC
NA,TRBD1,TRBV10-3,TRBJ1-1,CAISETGGAMNTEAFF,TGTGCCATCAGTGAGACAGGGGGCGCCATGAACACTGAAGCTTTCTTT